This T cell receptor beta chain is drawn from a study of OX40 agonist ivuxolimab in advanced cancers. As for the study in general: Eligibility admitted prior anti-PD-1, anti-PD-L1 or anti-CTLA-4 therapy; around 42% had some.

Germline CDR1 and CDR2: MDHEN and SYDVKM. The ends were cut back, 3 bases at V and 0 bases at J, with 8 bases in the middle. The CDR3 totals 14 residues. Method: immunoSEQ multiplex PCR; TCRdb's copy keeps in-frame clones and lacks some. The data contain tens of thousands of clones, about nine tenths of them singletons. The chain is built from TRBV28 and TRBJ1-2; D uncertain. The sample here was CD4+ or CD8+ T cells sorted from blood, taken in a trial of the OX40 agonist ivuxolimab. The clonotype originates from an adult with an advanced solid tumor such as melanoma, head and neck, liver or kidney cancer. In DNA form, the CDR3 reads TGTGCCAGCAGTTTTAGCGTGACTAACTATGGCTACACCTTC. Translated: CASSFSVTNYGYTF.